This T cell receptor (beta chain) was recovered during a study of blood T cell repertoires in COVID-19. On the study more broadly: Samples came from the United States, Italy and Spain, spanning acute and convalescent COVID-19. Sources were T cells, B-cell-depleted T cells, or PBMCs; the material itself was cDNA or gDNA.

Per the original data handling: Amplification from reference gene primers served as the basis for estimated nucleated cell counts. Produced via immunoSEQ multiplex PCR; TCRdb's table is partial and in-frame only. The DNA gave D and trimming, while V, J and clone size come from that table. The sample includes around 190,000 clones, about 85% of them seen just once. The CDR3 contains 12 residues. The V end was cut by 2 bases, the J end by 12 bases, with 12 bases between. Germline lookup yields CDR1 SGHRS and CDR2 YFSETQ. This chain uses TRBV5-1 with TRBJ2-1; a possible D gene is TRBD2 (6 bases). Sequenced input: peripheral blood. The clonotype was recovered from a woman of 80 years or more with acute or convalescent COVID-19. The CDR3 spells CASSLPGVMQFF. The CDR3 DNA follows: TGCGCCAGCAGCTTACCGGGAGTAATGCAGTTCTTC.